This entry is about one T cell receptor beta chain. This clonotype appeared a few times. Its antigen specificity is not known. Base-call qualities are not available, and no considerably larger clone is one nucleotide away. The record originates from a study (dated by TCRdb to about 2015). Background on the whole study: The study set out to test whether tumor-infiltrating Tregs in breast cancer get recruited from blood Tregs or are instead converted in situ from other CD4+ T cell subsets. What the authors observed across the whole study: The validation in the larger cohort was limited to a single TCR beta V-J rearrangement instead of whole repertoires. The greatest overlap of tumor-infiltrating Treg TCR alpha and beta sequences was with tumor naive CD4+ T cells, followed next by blood naive CD4+ T cells. The TCR gene usage of tumor memory CD4+ T cells clustered together with blood and lymph node memory CD4+ cells and with lymph node naive CD4+ cells.

Amplification of full-length TCR variable regions was done by 5' RACE PCR using constant-region reverse primers, and this step was followed by semi-nested PCR with Nested Universal Primer A. The ReliaPrep RNA Cell Miniprep System was used to extract total RNA, which was then reverse transcribed into 5'RACE-ready cDNA with the SMARTer RACE 5'/3' Kit. Multiplex adaptors were used to barcode the full-length TCR alpha and beta libraries, which were then sequenced on an Illumina MiSeq. The paper's processing steps were these. For each of nine subset-tissue groups, sequencing data from the five patients were combined, and the groups were compared by unsupervised clustering of TCR gene usage. Repertoire similarity was calculated with the Morisita-Horn index, weighting shared sequences by their contribution to each repertoire. TCRdb reprocessing: public reads trimmed at Q25 with fastp, clones called with MiXCR, in-frame beta chains kept. Rows merge per CDR3 protein into single entries with the most common DNA and genes. For this entry, the V and J calls and clone size follow TCRdb and not the study's own pipeline. For this sample the table gives some 8,000 distinct CDR3 sequences, of which under 60% were detected only once. Approximately 5% of the sample is held by the ten biggest clonotypes.

The junction carries 10 bases between V and J, which are trimmed by 5 bases and 3 bases respectively. From its cysteine to its phenylalanine, the CDR3 spans 13 amino acids. Only the CDR3 part of the read is kept: 39 bases, read in frame from the first base. The germline V gene (reference sequence) sets CDR1 to DFQATT and CDR2 to SNEGSKA. The memory CD4+ T cell population was isolated based on a CD4+CD45RO+CD25- phenotype. Tregs, naive and memory CD4+ T cells from tumor, blood and ipsilateral draining lymph nodes of a few breast cancer patients underwent full-length TCR alpha and beta sequencing. Tumor tissue, along with lymph nodes from ipsilateral axillary dissection, was perfused with PBS, minced, and then digested using collagenase I and hyaluronidase. Mononuclear cells from lymph nodes or roughly 54 ml of peripheral blood were isolated by Ficoll density gradient centrifugation. Sorted cell populations were confirmed by FACS to exceed 90% purity.

The clonotype comes from a female donor with breast cancer. Recombination linked TRBV20-1 to TRBJ2-2; a tentative D match to TRBD2 spans 6 bases. Sequenced input: memory CD4+ T cells sorted from a lymph node. This specimen's cell subset or site label, per the study, means: memory CD4+ T cells, CD4+CD45RO+CD25-. At the DNA level, the sequence is TGCAGTGCTTGGGACTCGTACACCGGGGAGCTGTTTTTT. Its product reads: CSAWDSYTGELFF.